The clone carrying this TCR beta chain has more than one count but fewer than ten. Antigen specificity is unknown. The data stem from a study of beta chain features in type 1 diabetes. The study's findings and limits: Within patients, naive, central memory and Treg TCRB repertoires seemed more similar than within healthy donors. Shortening that was moderate but significant affected the TCRB CDR3s of Type 1 diabetes patients in all four CD4+ subsets.

CD4+ naive, central memory, regulatory and stem cell-like memory subsets were isolated by sorting on CD45RO/CCR7/CD25/CD127/CD95/CD27. Since all of the isolated RNA was reverse transcribed, expressed TCRB transcripts were what got sequenced. Some clones are missing from TCRdb's copy, which holds only in-frame ones; the method was immunoSEQ multiplex PCR. Among about 700,000 clones listed, 10% to 15% were seen once. This CDR3 has 14 amino acids. CDR1 and CDR2 (germline): SGHRS, YFSETQ. V was pared by 1 base and J by 2 bases, with 7 bases between. The receptor was derived from a man between 18 and 35 years old with type 1 diabetes. J is TRBJ2-1 and V is TRBV5-1; tentative D call: TRBD2 (5 bases). The source material was naive CD4+ T cells from blood. This chain's CDR3 is CASSLTSPYNEQFF. In DNA, the CDR3 is TGCGCCAGCAGCTTGACTAGTCCCTACAATGAGCAGTTCTTC.